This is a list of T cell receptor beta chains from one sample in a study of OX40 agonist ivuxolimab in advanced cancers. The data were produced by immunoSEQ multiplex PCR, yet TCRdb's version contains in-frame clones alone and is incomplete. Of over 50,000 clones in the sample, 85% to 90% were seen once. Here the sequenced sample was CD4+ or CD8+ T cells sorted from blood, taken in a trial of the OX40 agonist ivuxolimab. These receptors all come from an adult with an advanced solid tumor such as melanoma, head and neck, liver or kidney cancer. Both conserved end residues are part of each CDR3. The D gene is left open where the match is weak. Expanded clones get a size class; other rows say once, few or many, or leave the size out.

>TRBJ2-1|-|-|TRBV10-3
TGTGCCATCAGTGAGGGTAATGAGCAGTTCTTC
CAISEGNEQFF
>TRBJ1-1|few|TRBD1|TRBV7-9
TGTGCCAGCAGCTTGGGACAGGTGAACACTGAAGCTTTCTTT
CASSLGQVNTEAFF
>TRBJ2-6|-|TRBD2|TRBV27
TGTGCCAGCAGTTTGGACCCGGGACTAGCGGGGGGGCCTTCTGGGGCCAACGTCCTGACTTTC
CASSLDPGLAGGPSGANVLTF
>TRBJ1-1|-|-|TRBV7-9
TGTGCCAGCAGCTGGGTCAGAACCGGCTTTGAAGCTTTCTTT
CASSWVRTGFEAFF
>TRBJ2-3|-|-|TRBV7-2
TGTGCCAGCAGCCGCAATAGCCAGGGGCAAGATACGCAGTATTTT
CASSRNSQGQDTQYF
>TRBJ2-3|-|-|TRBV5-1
TGCGCCAGCTGGGGGCGAGGGGCAGCAGATACGCAGTATTTT
CASWGRGAADTQYF
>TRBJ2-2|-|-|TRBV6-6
TGTGCCAGCAGTTTAACCCCCACCGGGGAGCTGTTTTTT
CASSLTPTGELFF
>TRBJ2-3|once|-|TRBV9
TGTGCCAGCAGCGTCCTTTCAACAGATACGCAGTATTTT
CASSVLSTDTQYF
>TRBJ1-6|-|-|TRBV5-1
TGCGCCAGCAGCTTGGGGCCCGGGAGCTCCTATAATTCACCCCTCCACTTT
CASSLGPGSSYNSPLHF
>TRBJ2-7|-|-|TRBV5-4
TGTGCCAGCAGCTTGGGGGCAGCCTACGAGCAGTACTTC
CASSLGAAYEQYF
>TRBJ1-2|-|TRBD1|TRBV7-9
TGTGCCAGCAGCCCCCGGGAGGGGGCTCGTTCTTATGGCTACACCTTC
CASSPREGARSYGYTF
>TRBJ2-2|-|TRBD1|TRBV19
TGTGCCAGTGTTCCCGGGACAGGGAACACCGGGGAGCTGTTTTTT
CASVPGTGNTGELFF
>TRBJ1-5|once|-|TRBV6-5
TGTGCCAGCAGTCTCCAAGTGGCTCAGCCCCAGCATTTT
CASSLQVAQPQHF
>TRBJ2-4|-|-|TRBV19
TGTGCCAGTAGTGGGGGGCGGGACGGAGCCAAAAACATTCAGTACTTC
CASSGGRDGAKNIQYF
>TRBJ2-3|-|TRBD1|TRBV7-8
TGTGCCAGCAGCGCGGACAGGGAGATAGTTGATACGCAGTATTTT
CASSADREIVDTQYF
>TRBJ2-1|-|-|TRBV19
TGTGCCAGTAAGGAGGAACCCTCCTACAATGAGCAGTTCTTC
CASKEEPSYNEQFF
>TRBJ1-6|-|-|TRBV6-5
TGTGCCAGCAGTTACTCTTCGGGGGCAGGGAATTCACCCCTCCACTTT
CASSYSSGAGNSPLHF
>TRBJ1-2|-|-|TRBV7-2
TGTGCCAGCAGCACAGGGCTGAATGGCTACACCTTC
CASSTGLNGYTF
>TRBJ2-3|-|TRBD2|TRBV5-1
TGCGCCAGCAGCTCCTTAGCGGGAGACCTCACAGATACGCAGTATTTT
CASSSLAGDLTDTQYF
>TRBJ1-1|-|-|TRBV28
TGTGCCAGCAGCTTAACCGTGAGGGCCGCTGAAGCTTTCTTT
CASSLTVRAAEAFF
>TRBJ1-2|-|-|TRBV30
TGTGCCTGGAGTGAGGGGGGATCATTGGGTGGCTACACCTTC
CAWSEGGSLGGYTF
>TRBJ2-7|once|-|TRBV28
TGTGCCAGCAGTTTGCCCGACCACAAGCGGCTCTACGAGCAGTACTTC
CASSLPDHKRLYEQYF
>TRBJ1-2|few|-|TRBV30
TGTGCCTGGAGTGGCAGGGACGGCTACACCTTC
CAWSGRDGYTF
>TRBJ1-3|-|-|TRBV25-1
TGTGCCGGGCGGAGGCGGAACTCTGGAAACACCATATATTTT
CAGRRRNSGNTIYF
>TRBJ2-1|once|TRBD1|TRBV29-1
TGCAGCGTTGAAGTAGGAACAGGGGAATCCTACAATGAGCAGTTCTTC
CSVEVGTGESYNEQFF
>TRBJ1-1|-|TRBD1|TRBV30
TGTGCCTGTAAGCCCCCGGGGACAGTGAACACTGAAGCTTTCTTT
CACKPPGTVNTEAFF
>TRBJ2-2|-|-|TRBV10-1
TGCGCCAGCGGCCAGAATACAGGGACCGGGGAGCTGTTTTTT
CASGQNTGTGELFF
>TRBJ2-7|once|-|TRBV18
TGTGCCAGCTCACTAACTCGACAGGGAGGGAACTACGAGCAGTACTTC
CASSLTRQGGNYEQYF
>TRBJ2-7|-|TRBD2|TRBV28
TGTGCCAGCATGAGGGCGGGGGGCTTACACTACGAGCAGTACTTC
CASMRAGGLHYEQYF
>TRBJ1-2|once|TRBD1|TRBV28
TGTGCCAGCAGTTCTGGGGGGGAGGACAGGGGCTATGGCTACACCTTC
CASSSGGEDRGYGYTF
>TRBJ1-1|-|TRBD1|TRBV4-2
TGTGCCAGCAGCGATAGGGGACAGACCCACACTGAAGCTTTCTTT
CASSDRGQTHTEAFF
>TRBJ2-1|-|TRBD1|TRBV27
TGTGCCAGCAGAGACAGGGACAGATACAATGAGCAGTTCTTC
CASRDRDRYNEQFF
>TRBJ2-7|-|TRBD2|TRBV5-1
TGCGCCAGCAGCCCGGGGACTAGCGGGGGATACTACGAGCAGTACTTC
CASSPGTSGGYYEQYF
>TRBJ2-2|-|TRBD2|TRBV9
TGTGCCAGCAGCGTACTACTAGCGGGAGATTCCGTCGGGGAGCTGTTTTTT
CASSVLLAGDSVGELFF
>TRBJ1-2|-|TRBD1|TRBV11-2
TGTGCCAGCAGCCATGCCGGGACAGGGTTGGGCTACACCTTC
CASSHAGTGLGYTF
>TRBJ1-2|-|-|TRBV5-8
TGTGCCAGCAGCTTAAGGGCTAACTATGGCTACACCTTC
CASSLRANYGYTF
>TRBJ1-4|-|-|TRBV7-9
TGTGCCAGCAGCTTATGGGGGCTCGAGGGAGAAAAACTGTTTTTT
CASSLWGLEGEKLFF
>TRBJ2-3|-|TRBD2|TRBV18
TGTGCCAGCTCACCTATCCGCAGACTAGCGGGAGCGAACACAGATACGCAGTATTTT
CASSPIRRLAGANTDTQYF
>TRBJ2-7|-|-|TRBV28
TGTGCCAGCAGTTTGGAGCTCTACGAGCAGTACTTC
CASSLELYEQYF
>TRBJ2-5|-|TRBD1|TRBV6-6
TGTGCCAGCAGTTACGGGGGACAGGGCGGAGAGCAGTACTTC
CASSYGGQGGEQYF
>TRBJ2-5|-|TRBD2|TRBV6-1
TGTGCCAGCAGTGGTCAAGCGGGGATACAAGAGACCCAGTACTTC
CASSGQAGIQETQYF
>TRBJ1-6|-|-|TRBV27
TGTGCCAGCAAACAGGGTAGCTCCTATAATTCACCCCTCCACTTT
CASKQGSSYNSPLHF
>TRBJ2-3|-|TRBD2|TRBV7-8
TGTGCCAGCAGCTTACGAGCGGGAGGCTTTAGCACAGATACGCAGTATTTT
CASSLRAGGFSTDTQYF
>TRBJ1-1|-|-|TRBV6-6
TGTGCCAGCAGTTTCAGCCCGAGGATGGGGACTGAAGCTTTCTTT
CASSFSPRMGTEAFF
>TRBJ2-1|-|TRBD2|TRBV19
TGTGCCAGTAGTATGGACAGACTAGCGGGAGGCTATGAGCAGTTCTTC
CASSMDRLAGGYEQFF
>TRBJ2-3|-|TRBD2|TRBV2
TGTGCCAGCAGTGAAGAACGCCTAGCGGGTCGTAGCACAGATACGCAGTATTTT
CASSEERLAGRSTDTQYF
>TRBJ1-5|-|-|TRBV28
-
CASSTSDRYNQPQHF
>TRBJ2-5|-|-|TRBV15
TGTGCCACCAGCATACAGGGTATCGAGACCCAGTACTTC
CATSIQGIETQYF
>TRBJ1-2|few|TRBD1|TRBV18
TGTGCCAGCTCGTCATCCGGGACAGGGACTGGCTACACCTTC
CASSSSGTGTGYTF
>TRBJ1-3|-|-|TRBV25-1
TGTGCCAGCAGTGGAGGCAGAAACTCTGGAAACACCATATATTTT
CASSGGRNSGNTIYF
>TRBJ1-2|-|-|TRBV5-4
TGTGCCAGCAAGGAAGGGATCTATGGCTACACCTTC
CASKEGIYGYTF
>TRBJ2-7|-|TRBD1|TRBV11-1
TGTGCCAGCAGCTTATATCCGGGACAGGGTAACGAGCAGTACTTC
CASSLYPGQGNEQYF
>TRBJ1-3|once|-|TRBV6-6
TGTGCCAGCAGTTCGGCGGGGGGGTTCTCTGGAAACACCATATATTTT
CASSSAGGFSGNTIYF